Sequencing of this T cell receptor beta chain was carried out in a study of cytomegalovirus exposure and HLA in healthy donors. Study-wide background: One earlier analysis, a look at 180 million or so T cells, found 117 million unique TCR beta sequences.

Germline-derived CDR1 and CDR2 are LGHNA and YSLEER. The CDR3 covers 17 residues. Trimming took 2 bases from V and 4 from J, leaving 20 bases between them. PCR used 60 Vbeta primers and 13 Jbeta primers. Some clones are missing from TCRdb's copy, which holds only in-frame ones; the method was immunoSEQ multiplex PCR. The table has around 170,000 clones, around three quarters seen once. Broader study findings: In a later analysis, TCR beta V- and J-gene trimming was associated with a missense DCLRE1C variant.

This clone occurred a few times. Its target is not known. The chain links TRBV4-3 to TRBJ1-1; D is possibly TRBD1 (6 bases). Sequenced sample: PBMCs. This clonotype originated in a woman aged 30 to 39 in good health and CMV-seronegative. The CDR3 loop is CASSQFAQGLGGTEAFF. As DNA, the CDR3 is TGCGCCAGCAGCCAATTCGCACAGGGTTTGGGTGGCACTGAAGCTTTCTTT.